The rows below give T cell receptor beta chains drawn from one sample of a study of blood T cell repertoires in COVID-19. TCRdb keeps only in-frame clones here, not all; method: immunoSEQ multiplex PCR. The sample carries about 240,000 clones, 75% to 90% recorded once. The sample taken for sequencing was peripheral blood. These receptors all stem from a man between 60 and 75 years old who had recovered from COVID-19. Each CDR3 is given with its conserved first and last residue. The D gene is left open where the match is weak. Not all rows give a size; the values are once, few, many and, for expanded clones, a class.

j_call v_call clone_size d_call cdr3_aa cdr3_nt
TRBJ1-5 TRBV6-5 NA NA CASSAEVGGDQPQHF TGTGCCAGCAGCGCGGAGGTCGGGGGGGATCAGCCCCAGCATTTT
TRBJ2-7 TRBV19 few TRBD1 CASSLRQGVPLYEQYF TGTGCCAGTAGTCTACGACAGGGGGTCCCCCTCTACGAGCAGTACTTC
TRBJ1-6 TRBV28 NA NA CASQGSSSPLHF TGTGCCAGCCAAGGGAGTAGCTCACCCCTCCACTTT
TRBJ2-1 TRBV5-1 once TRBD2 CASSSPLAGGSRVYNEQFF TGCGCCAGCAGCTCCCCGCTAGCGGGGGGTTCGAGGGTCTACAATGAGCAGTTCTTC
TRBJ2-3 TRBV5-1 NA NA CASSWGDSTDTQYF TGCGCCAGCAGCTGGGGGGACAGCACAGATACGCAGTATTTT
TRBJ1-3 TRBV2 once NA CASSNREPSGNTIYF TGTGCCAGCAGTAACCGGGAACCCTCTGGAAACACCATATATTTT
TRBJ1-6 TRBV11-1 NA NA CASSLGGGSPLHF TGTGCCAGCAGCTTGGGGGGTGGTTCACCCCTCCACTTT
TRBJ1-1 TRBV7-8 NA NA CASSRNQGWVTEAFF TGTGCCAGCAGCCGAAATCAGGGGTGGGTGACTGAAGCTTTCTTT
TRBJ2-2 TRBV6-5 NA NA CASAGTNTGELFF TGTGCCAGCGCTGGCACCAACACCGGGGAGCTGTTTTTT
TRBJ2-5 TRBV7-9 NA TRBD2 CASSLKRGQETQYF TGTGCCAGCAGCCTCAAGCGGGGGCAAGAGACCCAGTACTTC
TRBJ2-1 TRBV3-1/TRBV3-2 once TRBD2 CASSQLSSGFNEQFF TGTGCCAGCAGCCAATTGTCTAGCGGCTTCAATGAGCAGTTCTTC
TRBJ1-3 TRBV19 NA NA CASNPGAPNTIYF TGTGCCAGTAATCCGGGAGCCCCGAACACCATATATTTT
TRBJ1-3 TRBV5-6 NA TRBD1 CASSSALTGTRNTIYF TGTGCCAGCAGCTCGGCGTTGACAGGGACCCGAAACACCATATATTTT